These T cell receptor beta chains were read from a single sample in a study of shared clonotypes between healthy human individuals. Sequenced by immunoSEQ multiplex PCR; TCRdb stores in-frame clones only, minus some. The profile shows approximately 2,200,000 clones, 93% of them singletons. The sample taken for sequencing was naive CD8+ T cells from PBMCs. Receptor source: a man between 18 and 35 years old in good health. Some clones in this sample may be carry-over from other donors' samples. CDR3s include the opening cysteine and the closing phenylalanine or tryptophan. D genes are given only for firm matches. A row's size may be missing; if present it is once, few, many or a size class.

j_call d_call v_call clone_size cdr3_nt cdr3_aa
TRBJ1-1 - TRBV19 - TGTGCCAGTAGTATAGCAGGGATAATGAACACTGAAGCTTTCTTT CASSIAGIMNTEAFF
TRBJ2-1 - TRBV2 - TGTGCCCTTCAAGGGGAGGTCTCCTACAATGAGCAGTTCTTC CALQGEVSYNEQFF
TRBJ2-5 TRBD2 TRBV28 - TGTGCCAGCAGTCCTCGGGAGGACCAAGAGACCCAGTACTTC CASSPREDQETQYF
TRBJ2-7 - TRBV6-5 - TGTGCCAGCAGTTACGTCAGGGCCTCCTACGAGCAGTACTTC CASSYVRASYEQYF
TRBJ2-2 TRBD2 TRBV5-4 - TGTGCCAGCAGCACCGGGGTGCTAGCGGGATTTACCGGGGAGCTGTTTTTT CASSTGVLAGFTGELFF
TRBJ1-4 - TRBV6-6 - TGTGCCAGCAGCAAAGGACCGGTGACTAATGAAAAACTGTTTTTT CASSKGPVTNEKLFF
TRBJ2-7 - TRBV11-2 - TGTGCCAGCAGCTTAGGTGGGGTTCACTACGAGCAGTACTTC CASSLGGVHYEQYF
TRBJ2-3 - TRBV15 - TGTGCCACCAGTGGCCGGGACCGAGACACAGATACGCAGTATTTT CATSGRDRDTDTQYF
TRBJ1-4 - TRBV9 few TGTGCCAGCAGCGCACATCAAACGCGGGAAAAACTGTTTTTT CASSAHQTREKLFF
TRBJ2-7 TRBD1 TRBV7-9 - TGTGCCAGCAGCCACCGGGACAGGGGGCTCTACGAGCAGTACTTC CASSHRDRGLYEQYF
TRBJ2-7 TRBD1 TRBV11-2 - TGTGCCAGCAACAACCGTGGGACAGGATCTTACGAGCAGTACTTC CASNNRGTGSYEQYF
TRBJ2-2 - TRBV5-1 - TGCGCCAGCAGCTTGGCACAGATCACCGGGGAGCTGTTTTTT CASSLAQITGELFF
TRBJ2-5 - TRBV7-8 - TGTGCCAGCAGCTCCCCCTGGCCAGGGGAGAGGGGGGAGACCCAGTACTTC CASSSPWPGERGETQYF
TRBJ2-7 TRBD1 TRBV27 - TGTGCCAGCAGTGGACGACAGGGGTCCTACGAGCAGTACTTC CASSGRQGSYEQYF
TRBJ2-7 TRBD2 TRBV29-1 - TGCAGCGTTGGTCTAGCGGGTTTCTCCTACGAGCAGTACTTC CSVGLAGFSYEQYF